This is a list of T cell receptor beta chains from one sample in a study of T cell clones after liver transplantation. Repertoires were generated with immunoSEQ multiplex PCR, while TCRdb's copy carries only in-frame clones and drops some. The sample lists 45,000 to 60,000 clones, about 81% occurring once. The sample in question was CD4+ T cells from blood, obtained before liver transplant. The origin of the receptors is a human donor who received a liver transplant. CDR3s include the opening cysteine and the closing phenylalanine or tryptophan. The order of the fields is D gene, V gene, J gene, clone size, CDR3 protein, CDR3 DNA. The D gene is left open where the match is weak. Clone sizes are given selectively: once, few, many, or a class where the clone is expanded.

>.|TRBV7-9|TRBJ2-5|.
CASSLAPSQTQYF
TGTGCCAGCAGCTTAGCTCCCAGCCAGACCCAGTACTTC
>TRBD1|TRBV5-6|TRBJ2-3|.
CASSRDRGMAQYF
TGTGCCAGCAGCCGGGACAGGGGGATGGCGCAGTATTTT
>.|TRBV4-3|TRBJ2-1|few
CASSQGTVNEQFF
TGCGCCAGCAGCCAAGGAACCGTAAATGAGCAGTTCTTC
>.|TRBV7-2|TRBJ2-7|.
CASSLVAGLHSYEQYF
TGTGCCAGCAGCTTAGTAGCAGGCTTACACTCCTACGAGCAGTACTTC
>TRBD2|TRBV7-6|TRBJ2-2|many
CASSLAPASGSSGELFF
TGTGCCAGCAGCTTAGCCCCAGCTAGCGGGAGCTCCGGGGAGCTGTTTTTT
>.|TRBV6-1|TRBJ2-3|.
CATENLGAGDTQYF
TGTGCCACCGAGAACCTGGGGGCCGGAGATACGCAGTATTTT
>TRBD2|TRBV6-1|TRBJ2-3|.
CASSAGSWSGGGEDTQYF
TGTGCCAGCAGTGCCGGGTCGTGGAGCGGGGGAGGGGAAGATACGCAGTATTTT
>TRBD1|TRBV29-1|TRBJ2-6|.
CSVRTGGNVLTF
TGCAGCGTAAGGACAGGGGGCAACGTCCTGACTTTC
>.|TRBV2|TRBJ1-5|.
CASTEGRNQPQHF
TGTGCCAGCACCGAGGGCCGGAATCAGCCCCAGCATTTT
>.|TRBV4-2|TRBJ2-1|.
CASSQDLGTYNEQFF
TGTGCCAGCAGCCAAGATCTGGGTACCTACAATGAGCAGTTCTTC
>TRBD2|TRBV9|TRBJ2-1|.
CASSPRLAGSENEQFF
TGTGCCAGCAGCCCCCGACTAGCGGGATCAGAAAATGAGCAGTTCTTC
>.|TRBV12-5|TRBJ2-7|.
CASGLGNGLYEQYF
TGTGCTAGTGGACTGGGTAACGGCCTCTACGAGCAGTACTTC
>.|TRBV27|TRBJ2-7|medium-sized
CASSTHEQYF
TGTGCCAGCAGTACCCACGAGCAGTACTTC
>TRBD2|TRBV5-4|TRBJ2-2|few
CASSLQPGLSHGELFF
TGTGCCAGCAGCTTACAGCCGGGACTATCACACGGGGAGCTGTTTTTT
>.|TRBV6-5|TRBJ1-1|.
CASGVASGTEAFF
TGTGCCAGCGGGGTTGCTAGTGGCACTGAAGCTTTCTTT
>TRBD1|TRBV19|TRBJ1-2|.
CASSINSGQGGNYGYTF
TGTGCCAGTAGTATAAACTCTGGGCAGGGGGGTAACTATGGCTACACCTTC
>.|TRBV29-1|TRBJ2-4|.
CSVATTGVFIQYF
TGCAGCGTTGCGACAACGGGAGTTTTCATTCAGTACTTC
>TRBD1|TRBV7-2|TRBJ1-1|.
CASSPTGDTEAFF
TGTGCCAGCAGCCCGACAGGGGACACTGAAGCTTTCTTT
>.|TRBV18|TRBJ2-7|.
CASSPESNEQYF
TGTGCCAGCTCACCAGAGAGTAACGAGCAGTACTTC
>TRBD1|TRBV19|TRBJ1-5|.
CASSILGGQGSSNQPQHF
TGTGCCAGTAGTATATTAGGGGGACAGGGCTCGAGCAATCAGCCCCAGCATTTT
>.|TRBV15|TRBJ2-5|.
CATSRDRGNQETQYF
TGTGCCACCAGCAGAGATAGGGGGAACCAAGAGACCCAGTACTTC
>.|TRBV6-1|TRBJ1-5|.
CASTDGGGKQPQHF
TGTGCCAGCACCGACGGGGGGGGGAAACAGCCCCAGCATTTT
>TRBD2|TRBV9|TRBJ2-2|.
CASSVGGGYNTGELFF
TGTGCCAGCAGCGTAGGCGGGGGGTACAACACCGGGGAGCTGTTTTTT
>TRBD1|TRBV7-9|TRBJ1-2|.
CASSLYGTGRYNGYTF
TGTGCCAGCAGCCTATACGGGACAGGGAGATACAACGGCTACACCTTC
>.|TRBV19|TRBJ1-4|.
CASNLGQLEKLFF
TGTGCCAGTAACCTCGGACAGCTTGAAAAACTGTTTTTT
>TRBD2|TRBV9|TRBJ2-1|.
CASSVMGLADSTLHNEQFF
TGTGCCAGCAGCGTAATGGGACTAGCGGACTCAACGCTACACAATGAGCAGTTCTTC
>TRBD2|TRBV28|TRBJ2-5|.
CASSNGGGRETQYF
TGTGCCAGCTCAAATGGCGGGGGACGAGAGACCCAGTACTTC
>.|TRBV9|TRBJ1-3|.
CASSVEGNSGNTIYF
TGTGCCAGCAGCGTAGAGGGGAACTCTGGAAACACCATATATTTT
>TRBD1|TRBV5-1|TRBJ2-1|.
CASSFSTGGAYNEQFF
TGCGCCAGCAGCTTCTCAACAGGGGGAGCCTACAATGAGCAGTTCTTC
>TRBD2|TRBV18|TRBJ2-2|.
CASSPNGGANTGELFF
TGTGCCAGCTCACCAAACGGGGGGGCGAACACCGGGGAGCTGTTTTTT
>TRBD1|TRBV6-1|TRBJ1-4|.
CASSDDGTARNEKLFF
TGTGCCAGCAGTGACGATGGGACAGCTCGTAATGAAAAACTGTTTTTT
>TRBD2|TRBV7-9|TRBJ2-2|once
CASTMVRGGQTGELFF
TGTGCCAGCACCATGGTGCGGGGGGGCCAGACCGGGGAGCTGTTTTTT
>TRBD1|TRBV29-1|TRBJ1-1|.
CSIQGGLNTEAFF
TGCAGCATCCAGGGGGGGCTGAACACTGAAGCTTTCTTT
>TRBD2|TRBV7-8|TRBJ2-7|.
CASSLFVERESNEQYF
TGTGCCAGCAGCTTATTTGTAGAGCGGGAATCGAACGAGCAGTACTTC
>.|TRBV11-3|TRBJ2-7|.
CASSLLRGDEQYF
TGTGCCAGCAGCTTACTTAGAGGTGATGAGCAGTACTTC
>.|TRBV11-1|TRBJ1-2|.
CASSPIGTYGYTF
TGTGCCAGCAGCCCCATTGGGACCTATGGCTACACCTTC
>.|TRBV25-1|TRBJ1-1|.
CASSGLRTEAFF
TGTGCCAGCAGTGGCCTAAGAACTGAAGCTTTCTTT
>.|TRBV7-9|TRBJ2-1|.
CASSLDNEQFF
TGTGCCAGCAGCTTAGACAATGAGCAGTTCTTC
>.|TRBV4-1|TRBJ1-4|.
CASSQGTTGIEKLFF
TGCGCCAGCAGCCAAGGGACGACGGGTATAGAAAAACTGTTTTTT
>TRBD1|TRBV28|TRBJ2-7|few
CASRPGTDLYEQYF
TGTGCCAGCAGACCCGGGACAGACCTCTACGAGCAGTACTTC
>.|TRBV6-1|TRBJ1-2|.
CASSGSWDTPGYTF
TGTGCCAGCAGTGGTTCCTGGGACACTCCAGGCTACACCTTC
>.|TRBV7-9|TRBJ1-3|.
CASSLLRLSSGNTIYF
TGTGCCAGCAGCTTATTGCGGTTAAGCTCTGGAAACACCATATATTTT
>TRBD2|TRBV5-1|TRBJ2-1|.
CASSAGLAGRRHNEQFF
TGCGCCAGCAGCGCGGGACTAGCGGGGCGAAGACACAATGAGCAGTTCTTC
>.|TRBV18|TRBJ1-6|.
CASSRDEDSPLHF
TGTGCCAGCTCACGAGATGAGGATTCACCCCTCCACTTT
>.|TRBV7-9|TRBJ2-2|.
CASRTRSDTGELFF
TGTGCCAGCAGAACAAGGTCCGACACCGGGGAGCTGTTTTTT
>TRBD2|TRBV9|TRBJ2-3|.
CASSGRAGGPGDTQYF
TGTGCCAGCAGCGGCCGGGCGGGAGGGCCTGGAGATACGCAGTATTTT
>.|TRBV6-6|TRBJ2-2|few
CASSPRRADTGELFF
TGTGCCAGCAGTCCCAGGCGTGCGGATACCGGGGAGCTGTTTTTT
>TRBD2|TRBV7-9|TRBJ2-4|few
CASSSVSREGVKDIQYF
TGTGCCAGCAGCTCAGTTTCTCGGGAGGGGGTTAAAGACATTCAGTACTTC
>TRBD2|TRBV19|TRBJ2-5|.
CASSIGLAEQETQYF
TGTGCCAGTAGTATTGGACTAGCGGAACAAGAGACCCAGTACTTC
>TRBD2|TRBV10-3|TRBJ2-7|.
CAIAREGLGRFF
TGTGCCATCGCCCGGGAGGGCCTTGGCAGGTTTTTC
>.|TRBV5-6|TRBJ2-5|.
CASSLYRSWGGPETQYF
TGTGCCAGCAGCTTGTATCGCTCGTGGGGGGGCCCGGAGACCCAGTACTTC